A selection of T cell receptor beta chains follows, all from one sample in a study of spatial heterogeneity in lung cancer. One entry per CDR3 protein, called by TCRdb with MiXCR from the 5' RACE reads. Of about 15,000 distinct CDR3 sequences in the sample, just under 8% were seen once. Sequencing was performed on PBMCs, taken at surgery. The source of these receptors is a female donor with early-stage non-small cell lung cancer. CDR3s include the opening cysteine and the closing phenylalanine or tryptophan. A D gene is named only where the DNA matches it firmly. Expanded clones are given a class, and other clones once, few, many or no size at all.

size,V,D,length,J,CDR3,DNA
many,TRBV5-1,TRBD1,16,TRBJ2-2,CASRNNRGQNTGELFF,TGCGCCAGCAGAAACAACAGGGGGCAGAACACCGGGGAGCTGTTTTTT
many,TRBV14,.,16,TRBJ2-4,CASSQGTRRRDGIQYF,TGTGCCAGCAGCCAAGGCACCAGACGGCGGGATGGCATTCAGTACTTC
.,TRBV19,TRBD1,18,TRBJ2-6,CASSAGQGSPSGANVLTF,TGTGCCAGTAGTGCGGGACAGGGAAGTCCCTCTGGGGCCAACGTCCTGACTTTC
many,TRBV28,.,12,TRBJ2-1,CASSSRLDGQFF,TGTGCCAGCAGTTCCCGTCTAGACGGGCAGTTCTTC
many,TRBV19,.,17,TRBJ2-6,CASSPRPIRQGANVLTF,TGTGCCAGTAGTCCCCGACCCATCCGACAGGGGGCCAACGTCCTGACTTTC
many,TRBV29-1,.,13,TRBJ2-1,CSVGLNSYNEQFF,TGCAGCGTTGGCCTGAACAGCTACAATGAGCAGTTCTTC
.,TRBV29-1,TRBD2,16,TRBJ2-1,CSVYLVAGLLDNEQFF,TGCAGCGTTTATCTGGTAGCGGGGTTATTAGACAATGAGCAGTTCTTC
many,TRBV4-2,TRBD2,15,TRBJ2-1,CASSPGTTGPDEQFF,TGTGCCAGCAGCCCCGGGACTACCGGGCCGGATGAGCAGTTCTTC
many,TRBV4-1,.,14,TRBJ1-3,CASSSGNSGNTIYF,TGCGCCAGCAGCAGCGGGAACTCTGGAAACACCATATATTTT
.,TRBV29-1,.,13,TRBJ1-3,CSVEVQAGNTIYF,TGCAGCGTTGAAGTACAAGCAGGAAACACCATATATTTT
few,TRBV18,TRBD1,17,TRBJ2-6,CASSPFPGQSGANVLTF,TGTGCCAGCTCACCTTTCCCGGGACAGTCTGGGGCCAACGTCCTGACTTTC
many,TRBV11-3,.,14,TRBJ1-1,CASSRGPVDTEAFF,TGTGCCAGCAGCCGGGGCCCGGTAGACACTGAAGCTTTCTTT
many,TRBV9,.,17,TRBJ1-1,CASSAGVTRVSNTEAFF,TGTGCCAGCAGCGCAGGAGTTACCAGGGTCTCGAACACTGAAGCTTTCTTT
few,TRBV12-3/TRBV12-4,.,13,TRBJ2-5,CASSLQSQETQYF,TGTGCCAGCAGTTTACAGAGCCAAGAGACCCAGTACTTC
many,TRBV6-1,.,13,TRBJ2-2,CASIPGHTGELFF,TGTGCCAGCATCCCAGGGCACACCGGGGAGCTGTTTTTT
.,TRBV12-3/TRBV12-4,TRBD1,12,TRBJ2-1,CASSRTGNEQFF,TGTGCCAGCAGCCGGACAGGAAATGAGCAGTTCTTC
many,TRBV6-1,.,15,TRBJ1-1,CASSRMTIPNTEAFF,TGTGCCAGCAGTCGGATGACTATTCCGAACACTGAAGCTTTCTTT
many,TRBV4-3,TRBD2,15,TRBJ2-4,CASSQDRRGARVQYF,TGCGCCAGCAGCCAAGATCGGCGGGGGGCCCGGGTTCAGTACTTC
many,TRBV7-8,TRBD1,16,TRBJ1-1,CASSLAGGQVNTEAFF,TGTGCCAGCAGCTTAGCCGGGGGACAGGTGAACACTGAAGCTTTCTTT
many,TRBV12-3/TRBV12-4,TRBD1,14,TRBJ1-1,CASSPLGQGTEAFF,TGTGCCAGCAGTCCTCTCGGACAGGGGACTGAAGCTTTCTTT
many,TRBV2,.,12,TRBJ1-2,CASSGGPYGYTF,TGTGCCAGCAGTGGGGGCCCCTATGGCTACACCTTC
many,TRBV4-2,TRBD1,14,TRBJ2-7,CASSQIQGAYEQYF,TGTGCCAGCAGCCAAATTCAGGGGGCATACGAGCAGTACTTC
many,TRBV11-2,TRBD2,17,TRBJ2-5,CASRPGGTSGSRETQYF,TGTGCCAGCAGGCCCGGGGGAACTAGCGGGAGTCGGGAGACCCAGTACTTC
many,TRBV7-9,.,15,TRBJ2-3,CASSSGQVRTDTQYF,TGTGCCAGCAGCTCCGGACAAGTCCGCACAGATACGCAGTATTTT
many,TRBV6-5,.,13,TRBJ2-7,CASRVGYRYEQYF,TGTGCCAGCCGAGTGGGGTATCGATACGAGCAGTACTTC
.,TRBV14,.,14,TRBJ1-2,CASSYLTGYYGYTF,TGTGCCAGCAGCTACTTGACAGGTTATTATGGCTACACCTTC
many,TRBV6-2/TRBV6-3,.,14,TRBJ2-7,CASSYSGDRYEQYF,TGTGCCAGCAGTTACTCGGGGGACCGCTACGAGCAGTACTTC
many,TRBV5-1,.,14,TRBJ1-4,CASSPQLTNEKLFF,TGCGCCAGCAGCCCACAGTTAACTAATGAAAAACTGTTTTTT
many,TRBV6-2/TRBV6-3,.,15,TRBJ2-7,CASSYGSTGNHEQYF,TGTGCCAGCAGTTACGGGTCCACAGGGAACCACGAGCAGTACTTC
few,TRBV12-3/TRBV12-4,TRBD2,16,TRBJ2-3,CASTATGLAGGLGQYF,TGTGCCAGCACCGCAACCGGGCTAGCGGGGGGCCTGGGGCAGTATTTT
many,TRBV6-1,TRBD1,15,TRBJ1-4,CASSEGKGGFSKLFF,TGTGCCAGCAGTGAAGGAAAAGGGGGCTTTTCAAAACTGTTTTTT
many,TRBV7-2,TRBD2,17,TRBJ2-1,CASRLIAGGFSYNEQFF,TGTGCCAGCAGACTAATAGCGGGGGGCTTCTCCTACAATGAGCAGTTCTTC
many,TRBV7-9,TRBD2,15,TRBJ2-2,CASSLTSGSPGELFF,TGTGCCAGCAGCTTAACTAGCGGGAGTCCCGGGGAGCTGTTTTTT
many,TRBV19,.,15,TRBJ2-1,CASSIEELSYNEQFF,TGTGCCAGTAGTATTGAGGAGCTGTCCTACAATGAGCAGTTCTTC
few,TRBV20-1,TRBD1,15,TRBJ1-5,CSARTGAWGNQPQHF,TGCAGTGCCCGGACAGGGGCCTGGGGCAATCAGCCCCAGCATTTT